Listed here are 6 T cell receptor beta chains from one sample, sequenced in a study of cytomegalovirus exposure and HLA in healthy donors. The PCR employed 60 Vbeta primers together with 13 Jbeta primers. TCRdb's copy holds only in-frame clones and misses some; the assay was immunoSEQ multiplex PCR. The sample lists approximately 290,000 clones; 80% were seen once. Sequenced material: PBMCs. These receptor sequences come from a girl aged 2-10 years in good health and CMV-seronegative.

This clone was seen only once. V gene TRBV16 combines with J gene TRBJ1-5; the D is unclear. V lost 1 base to trimming and J lost 0 bases, with 10 bases between them. The CDR3 has 16 residues. CDR1 KGHSY and CDR2 FQNENV come from the germline V gene. CDR3 loop: CASSQYPSYSNQPQHF. DNA of the CDR3: TGTGCCAGCAGCCAATATCCCAGTTATAGCAATCAGCCCCAGCATTTT.

This clone was picked up a small number of times. The CDR3 bases are TGTGCCAGCAGCTTCGGGGGGGGGACTGAAGCTTTCTTT. It translates to CASSFGGGTEAFF. The chain uses TRBV9 and TRBJ1-1; maybe TRBD1 (5 bases). CDR1 and CDR2 (germline): SGDLS, YYNGEE. Trimming pared 4 bases from V and 5 bases from J, leaving 12 bases between. This CDR3 spans 13 amino acids.

The rearrangement uses TRBV19 and TRBJ2-7, with D tentatively TRBD1 (5 bases). CDR1 is LNHDA and CDR2 is SQIVND in the germline V gene (reference sequence). The CDR3 is 14 residues long. Trimming shortened V by 3 bases and J by 7 bases, and 16 bases separated the two germline ends. The CDR3: CASSIVGQGREQYF. CDR3 in DNA: TGTGCCAGTAGTATTGTGGGTCAGGGTCGTGAGCAGTACTTC.

The chain couples TRBV9 to TRBJ2-1; 10 bases align to TRBD2. CDR1 and CDR2 (germline): SGDLS, YYNGEE. V gave up 3 bases and J gave up 5 bases; unmatched junction bases: 11. The CDR3 has 17 amino acids. CDR3 protein: CASSARTSGTSDNEQFF. CDR3 nucleotides: TGTGCCAGCAGCGCCCGGACTAGCGGAACGTCGGACAATGAGCAGTTCTTC.

This chain uses TRBV4-2 with TRBJ2-3; 11 nucleotides line up with TRBD2. CDR3 length equals 18 residues. Germline V gene sequence: CDR1 LGHNA, CDR2 YNFKEQ. V shed 1 base and J 4 bases; nucleotides not matched to a gene: 10. CDR3 sequence (DNA): TGTGCCAGCAGCCAAGGTTTAACTAGCGGGAGTATATCAGATACGCAGTATTTT. This sequence encodes CASSQGLTSGSISDTQYF.

This rearrangement joins TRBV6-5 to TRBJ2-1; 8 nucleotides match TRBD1. The V gene's germline CDR1 is MNHEY and CDR2 SVGAGI. This CDR3 has 15 amino acids. V lost 0 bases and J lost 7; bases outside the gene matches: 5. The CDR3 bases are TGTGCCAGCAGTTACTCGTCCAGGGGGCGGAATGAGCAGTTCTTC. It yields the protein CASSYSSRGRNEQFF.